This note documents a single T cell receptor beta chain sequence. The data were produced by immunoSEQ multiplex PCR, yet TCRdb's version contains in-frame clones alone and is incomplete. The repertoire has 380,000 or so clones, about 88% of them found once; the top ten carry around 6.1%. The treatment here: 19 received Ad26.COV2.S at low or high dose, single or two shots; about 5 received placebo; per-sample allocation not given. Each sample was drawn 63 days after the first injection (of vaccine or placebo). These data belong to a study of Ad26.COV2.S vaccination and SARS-CoV-2 variants. This CDR3 has 18 residues. V dropped 0 bases and J dropped 14 bases, with 29 bases sitting between them. Germline CDR1 is KGHSH and CDR2 is LQKENI.

Here the sequenced sample was peripheral blood, taken in a trial of Ad26.COV2.S vaccine versus placebo. The chain is built from TRBV18 and TRBJ2-1; D assignment may be TRBD1 or TRBD2 (5 bases each). The clonotype originates from a person aged 18-60 years who received the Ad26.COV2.S COVID-19 vaccine or a placebo. Written as DNA, the CDR3 is TGTGCCAGCTCACCACCTCGAGGGGTCGGTGCTGGAGACAGCGAAAAGTTCTTC. This gives the protein CASSPPRGVGAGDSEKFF.